This T cell receptor beta chain emerged from a study of T cell repertoires in cytomegalovirus infection. Whole-study context: It was the public TCR beta signatures that indicated both CMV infection and matching HLA type. Study conclusions and caveats: Carriers of CMV and the relevant HLA type were discriminated by public TCR beta frequency. HLA-C-restricted TCR beta clonotypes specific for CMV led the ex vivo response.

As to this clonotype: Its antigen is not known.

TCRdb recomputed calls from the reads with MiXCR, one row per CDR3 protein. Altogether fewer than 250,000 distinct CDR3 sequences are present, roughly 12% being singletons, with the ten largest covering 1.5% to 2%. Germline assignment: CDR1 MNHEY and CDR2 SVGEGT. CDR3 length: 12 residues. Trimming took off 4 bases at V and 13 bases at J, with 17 bases between the two ends. The rearrangement joins TRBV6-2 or TRBV6-3 to TRBJ2-7; TRBD1 might be the D (5 bases). This receptor was identified in a human donor in good health (CMV status not recorded). Some clones in this sample may be carry-over from other donors' samples. Material for sequencing was PBMCs. The CDR3 sequence is CASSSSTDECYF. For the CDR3, the DNA is TGTGCCAGCAGTTCATCGACAGATGAATGCTACTTC.